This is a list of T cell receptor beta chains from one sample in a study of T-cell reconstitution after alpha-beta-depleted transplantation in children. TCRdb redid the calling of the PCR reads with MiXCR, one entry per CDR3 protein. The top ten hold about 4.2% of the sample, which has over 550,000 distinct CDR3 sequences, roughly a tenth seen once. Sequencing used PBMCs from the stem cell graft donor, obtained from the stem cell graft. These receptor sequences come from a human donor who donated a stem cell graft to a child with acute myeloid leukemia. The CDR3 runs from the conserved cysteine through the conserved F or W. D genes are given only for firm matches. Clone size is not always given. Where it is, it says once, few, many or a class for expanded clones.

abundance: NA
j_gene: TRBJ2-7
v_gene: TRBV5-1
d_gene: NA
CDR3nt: TGCGCCAGCGCCCTTGACTCGCCCATCTACGAGCAGTACTTC
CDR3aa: CASALDSPIYEQYF

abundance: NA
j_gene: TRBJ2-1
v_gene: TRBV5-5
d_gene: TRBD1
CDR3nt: TGTGCCAGCAGCTTGGAAAGGGGACAAGGGGGCGTTTTCTTC
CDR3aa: CASSLERGQGGVFF

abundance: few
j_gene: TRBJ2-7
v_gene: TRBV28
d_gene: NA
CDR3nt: TGTGCCAGCGGACAGTTCCACTCCTACGAGCAGTACTTC
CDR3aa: CASGQFHSYEQYF

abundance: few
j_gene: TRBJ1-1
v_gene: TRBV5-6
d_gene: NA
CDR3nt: TGTGCCAGCAGCTTATTCGCTGAAGCTTTCTTT
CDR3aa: CASSLFAEAFF

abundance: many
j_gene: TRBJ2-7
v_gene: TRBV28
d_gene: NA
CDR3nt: TGTGCCAGCAGTCGTTTTAGGGGCCCCTACGAGCAGTACTTC
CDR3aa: CASSRFRGPYEQYF

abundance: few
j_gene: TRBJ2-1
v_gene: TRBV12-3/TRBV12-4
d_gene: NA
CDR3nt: TGTGCCAGCAGTTTACGTGGTGCCGTAAGTGTGTACAATGAGCAGTTCTTC
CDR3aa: CASSLRGAVSVYNEQFF

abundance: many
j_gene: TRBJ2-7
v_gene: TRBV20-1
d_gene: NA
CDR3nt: TGCAGTGCTAGAGGAAAAGCGGGCGGGTTAAACTACGAGCAGTACTTC
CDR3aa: CSARGKAGGLNYEQYF

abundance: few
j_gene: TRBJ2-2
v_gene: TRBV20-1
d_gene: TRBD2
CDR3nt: TGCAGTGCTAGAGAAATAGGGAGGGCGAACACCGGGGAGCTGTTTTTT
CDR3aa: CSAREIGRANTGELFF

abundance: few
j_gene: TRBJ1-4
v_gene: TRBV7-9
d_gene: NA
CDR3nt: TGTGCCAGCAGCTTAGCTCCGGCGGTCGAAAAACTGTTTTTT
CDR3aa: CASSLAPAVEKLFF

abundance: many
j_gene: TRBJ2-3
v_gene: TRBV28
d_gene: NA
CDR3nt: TGTGCCAGCAGTTTCCTCGGGACGACAGATACGCAGTATTTT
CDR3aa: CASSFLGTTDTQYF

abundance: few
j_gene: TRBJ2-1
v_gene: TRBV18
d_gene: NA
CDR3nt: TGTGCCAGCTCAGTGACAGGAGATTACAATGAGCAGTTCTTC
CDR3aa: CASSVTGDYNEQFF

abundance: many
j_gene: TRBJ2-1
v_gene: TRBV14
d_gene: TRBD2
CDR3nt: TGTGCCAGCAGCCAAGATAGCGGGAGGGCCAGGAATGAGCAGTTCTTC
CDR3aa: CASSQDSGRARNEQFF

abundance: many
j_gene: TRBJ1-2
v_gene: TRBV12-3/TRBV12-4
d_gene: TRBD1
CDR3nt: TGTGCCAGCAGCTCCGGGACAGCGTATGGCTACACCTTC
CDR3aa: CASSSGTAYGYTF

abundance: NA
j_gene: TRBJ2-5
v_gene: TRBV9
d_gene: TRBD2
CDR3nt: TGTGCCAGCAGCGCAGGGACTAGCGGGAGCCAAGAGACCCAGTACTTC
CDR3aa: CASSAGTSGSQETQYF

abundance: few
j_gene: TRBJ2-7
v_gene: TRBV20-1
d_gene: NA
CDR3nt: TGCAGTGCCTCATCGGGGGGCCGCGAGCAGTACTTC
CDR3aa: CSASSGGREQYF

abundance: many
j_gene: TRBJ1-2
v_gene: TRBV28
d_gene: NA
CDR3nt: TGTGCCAGCAGGCTACAGACGGGTCGGGGCTACACCTTC
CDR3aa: CASRLQTGRGYTF

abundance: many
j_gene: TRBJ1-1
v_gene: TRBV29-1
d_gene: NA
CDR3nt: TGCAGCGGCTGGTCGGGTGGGACTGAAGCTTTCTTT
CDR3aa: CSGWSGGTEAFF

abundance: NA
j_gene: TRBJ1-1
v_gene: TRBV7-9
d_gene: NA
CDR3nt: TGTTCCAGCAGCTTACCTTCCGGGTCATTGAACACTGAAGCTTTCTTT
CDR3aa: CSSSLPSGSLNTEAFF

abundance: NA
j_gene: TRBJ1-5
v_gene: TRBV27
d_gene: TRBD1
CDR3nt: TGTGCCAGCGGAGTACAGGGGGGGAATCAGCCCCAGCATTTT
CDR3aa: CASGVQGGNQPQHF

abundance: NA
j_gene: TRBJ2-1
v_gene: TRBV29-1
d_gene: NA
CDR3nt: TGCAGCGTGCGACAGGGAGGGACCTACAATGAGCAGTTCTTC
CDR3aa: CSVRQGGTYNEQFF

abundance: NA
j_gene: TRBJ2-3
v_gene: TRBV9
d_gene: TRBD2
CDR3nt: TGTGCCAGCAGCCCCGAGGGGACTAGCGCAGATACGCAGTATTTT
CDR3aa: CASSPEGTSADTQYF

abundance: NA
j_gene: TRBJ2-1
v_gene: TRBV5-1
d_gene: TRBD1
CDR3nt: TGCGCCAGCAGCTGGACCGGGACAGGGGGGCAAAATGTGCAGTTCTTC
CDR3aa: CASSWTGTGGQNVQFF

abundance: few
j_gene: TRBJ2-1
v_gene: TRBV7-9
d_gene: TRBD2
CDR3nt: TGTGCCAGCAGCTTTACCCTAGCGGGACGGAGAGACAATGAGCAGTTCTTC
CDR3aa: CASSFTLAGRRDNEQFF

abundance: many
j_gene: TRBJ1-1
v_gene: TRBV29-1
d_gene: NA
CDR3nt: TGCAGCGCTCACCGGGACAAGAACACTGAAGCTTTCTTT
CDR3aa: CSAHRDKNTEAFF

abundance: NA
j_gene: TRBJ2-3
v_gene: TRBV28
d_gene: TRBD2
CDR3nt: TGTGCCAGCAGTTCCCCTAGCGGGATGGGCACAGATACGCAGTATTTT
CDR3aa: CASSSPSGMGTDTQYF

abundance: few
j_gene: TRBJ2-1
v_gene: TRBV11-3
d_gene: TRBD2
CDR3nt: TGTGCCAGCAGCTTTTCGGGACTAGCGGGAGACCCCGGGTCCTACAATGAGCAGTTCTTC
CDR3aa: CASSFSGLAGDPGSYNEQFF

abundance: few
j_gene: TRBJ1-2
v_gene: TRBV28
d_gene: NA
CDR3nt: TGTGCCAGCAGGCCCCGGAGTCAGGGTTATGGCTACACCTTC
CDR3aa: CASRPRSQGYGYTF

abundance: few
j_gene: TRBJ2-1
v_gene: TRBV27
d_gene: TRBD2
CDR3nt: TGTGCCAGCAGTATCCGAGCGGGATTTAACAATGAGCAGTTCTTC
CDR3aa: CASSIRAGFNNEQFF

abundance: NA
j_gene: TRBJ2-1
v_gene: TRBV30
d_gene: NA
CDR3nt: TGTGCCTGGAGACCGGGACTGACCTCCTACAATGAGCAGTTCTTC
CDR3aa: CAWRPGLTSYNEQFF

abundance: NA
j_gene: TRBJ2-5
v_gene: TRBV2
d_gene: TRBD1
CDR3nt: TGTGCCAGCACCAATCCTGGGACAGCAGAGACCCAGTACTTC
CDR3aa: CASTNPGTAETQYF

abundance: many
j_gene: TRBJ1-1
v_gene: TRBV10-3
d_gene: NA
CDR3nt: TGTGCCATCAGGGGCAGGGAGAACACTGAAGCTTTCTTT
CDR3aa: CAIRGRENTEAFF

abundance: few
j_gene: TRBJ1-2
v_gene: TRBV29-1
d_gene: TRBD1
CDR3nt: TGCAGCGTTCCAGACAGGGGCTATGGCTACACCTTC
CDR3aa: CSVPDRGYGYTF

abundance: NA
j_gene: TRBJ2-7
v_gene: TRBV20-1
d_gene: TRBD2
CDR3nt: TGCAGTGCCCCCTTGGGCGGGGGGAGCTCCTACGAGCAGTACTTC
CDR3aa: CSAPLGGGSSYEQYF

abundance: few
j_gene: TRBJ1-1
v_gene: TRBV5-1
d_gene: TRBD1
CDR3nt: TGCGCCAGCAGCTACGAGACAGGGGGCACTGAAGCTTTCTTT
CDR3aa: CASSYETGGTEAFF

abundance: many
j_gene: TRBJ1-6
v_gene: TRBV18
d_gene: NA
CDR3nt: TGTGCCAGCTCACCAGTAGGACAGAATTCACCCCTCCACTTT
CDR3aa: CASSPVGQNSPLHF

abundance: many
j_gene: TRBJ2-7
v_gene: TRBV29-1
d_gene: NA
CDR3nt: TGCAGCGTTGTATGGCAGGAGGGGGGCTACGAGCAGTACTTC
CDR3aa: CSVVWQEGGYEQYF

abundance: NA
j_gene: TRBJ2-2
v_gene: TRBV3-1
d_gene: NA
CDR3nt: TGTGCCAGCAGCCGAAGACCTTGGAGGGGCACCGGGGAGCTGTTTTTT
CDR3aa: CASSRRPWRGTGELFF

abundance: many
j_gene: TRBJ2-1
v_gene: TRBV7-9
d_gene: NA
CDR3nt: TGTGCCAGCAGCTTAATTGAGGCCTTCAATGAGCAGTTCTTC
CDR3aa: CASSLIEAFNEQFF

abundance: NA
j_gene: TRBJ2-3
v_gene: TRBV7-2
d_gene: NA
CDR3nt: TGTGCCAGCAGCTTAGGGAGTGGCCTCGGAAGGGATACGCAGTATTTT
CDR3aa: CASSLGSGLGRDTQYF

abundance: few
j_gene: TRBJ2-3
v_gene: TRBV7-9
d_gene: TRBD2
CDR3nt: TGTGCCAGCAGCTTAGAAGGGTCCAGCGGGAGGACAGATACGCAGTATTTT
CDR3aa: CASSLEGSSGRTDTQYF

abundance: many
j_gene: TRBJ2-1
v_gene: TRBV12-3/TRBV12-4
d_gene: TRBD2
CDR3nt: TGTGCCAGCAGTTTCTTCGGGGGGGGGTACAATGAGCAGTTCTTC
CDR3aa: CASSFFGGGYNEQFF

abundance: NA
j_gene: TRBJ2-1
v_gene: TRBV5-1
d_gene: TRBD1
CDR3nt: TGCGCCAGCAGCTTGGGAGGGACAGGTACGAGTGAGCAGTTCTTC
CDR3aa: CASSLGGTGTSEQFF

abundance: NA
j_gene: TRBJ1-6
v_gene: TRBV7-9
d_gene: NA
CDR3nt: TGTGCCAGCACGACAGCGGATAATTCACCCCTCCACTTT
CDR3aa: CASTTADNSPLHF

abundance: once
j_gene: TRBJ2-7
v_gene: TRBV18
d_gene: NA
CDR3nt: TGTGCCAGCTCACCACCATCTCCTCCCGGCTCCTACGAGCAGTACTTC
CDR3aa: CASSPPSPPGSYEQYF

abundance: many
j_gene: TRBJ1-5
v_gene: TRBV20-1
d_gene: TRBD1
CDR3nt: TGCAGTGCTCCCTTTAGGGGGCGAAGCAATCAGCCCCAGCATTTT
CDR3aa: CSAPFRGRSNQPQHF

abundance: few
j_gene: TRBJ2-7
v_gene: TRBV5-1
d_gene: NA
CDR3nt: TGCGCCAGCAGGTCTATGTATGGTACCTACGAGCAGTACTTC
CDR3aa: CASRSMYGTYEQYF

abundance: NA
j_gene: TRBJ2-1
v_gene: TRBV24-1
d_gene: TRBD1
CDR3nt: TGTGCCACCAGTGAGCCTGGACAGGGAACATCCTACAATGAGCAGTTCTTC
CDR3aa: CATSEPGQGTSYNEQFF

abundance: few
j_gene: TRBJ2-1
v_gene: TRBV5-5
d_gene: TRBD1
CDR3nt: TGTGCCAGCAGCCCTGATACAGGGGCCTACAATGAGCAGTTCTTC
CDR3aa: CASSPDTGAYNEQFF

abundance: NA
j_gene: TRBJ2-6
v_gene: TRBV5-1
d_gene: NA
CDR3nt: TGCGCCAGCAGCTTCCAGGGTTATGGGGCCAACGTCCTGACTTTC
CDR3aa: CASSFQGYGANVLTF

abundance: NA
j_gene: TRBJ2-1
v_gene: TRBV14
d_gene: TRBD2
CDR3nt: TGTGCCAGCAGGTGGGCGGGAGGGCGACACGGCTCCTACAATGAGCAGTTCTTC
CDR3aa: CASRWAGGRHGSYNEQFF

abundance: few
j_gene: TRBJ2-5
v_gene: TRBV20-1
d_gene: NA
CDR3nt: TGCAGTGCTAGTGGAGAGGGAGTATTTGAGACCCAGTACTTC
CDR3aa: CSASGEGVFETQYF

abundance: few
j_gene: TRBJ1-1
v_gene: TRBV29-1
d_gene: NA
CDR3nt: TGCAGCGTTTTGATTCCCAAGGAGTCAGGGAGGGGTACTGAAGCTTTCTTT
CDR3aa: CSVLIPKESGRGTEAFF

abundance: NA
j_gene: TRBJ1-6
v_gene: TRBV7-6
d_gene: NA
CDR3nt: TGTGCCAGCAGCGGCGGTTTAACGGGGGGGAATAATTCACCCCTCCACTTT
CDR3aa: CASSGGLTGGNNSPLHF